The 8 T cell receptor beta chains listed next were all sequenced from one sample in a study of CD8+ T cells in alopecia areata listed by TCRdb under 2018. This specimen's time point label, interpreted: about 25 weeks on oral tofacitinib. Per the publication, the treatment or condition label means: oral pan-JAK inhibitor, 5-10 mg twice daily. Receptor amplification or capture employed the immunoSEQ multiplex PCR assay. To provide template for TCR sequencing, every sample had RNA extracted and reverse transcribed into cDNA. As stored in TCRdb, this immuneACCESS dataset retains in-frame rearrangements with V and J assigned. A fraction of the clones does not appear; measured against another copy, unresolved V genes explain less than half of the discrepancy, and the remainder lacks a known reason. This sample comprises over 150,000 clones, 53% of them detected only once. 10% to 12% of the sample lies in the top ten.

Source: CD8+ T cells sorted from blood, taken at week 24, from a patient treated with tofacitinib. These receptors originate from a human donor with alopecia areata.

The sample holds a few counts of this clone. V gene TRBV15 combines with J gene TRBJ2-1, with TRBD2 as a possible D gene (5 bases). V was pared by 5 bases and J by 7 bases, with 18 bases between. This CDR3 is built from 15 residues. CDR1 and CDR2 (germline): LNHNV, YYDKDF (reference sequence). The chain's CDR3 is CATSWVSVTGNEQFF. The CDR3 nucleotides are TGTGCCACCAGCTGGGTCAGCGTTACGGGGAATGAGCAGTTCTTC.

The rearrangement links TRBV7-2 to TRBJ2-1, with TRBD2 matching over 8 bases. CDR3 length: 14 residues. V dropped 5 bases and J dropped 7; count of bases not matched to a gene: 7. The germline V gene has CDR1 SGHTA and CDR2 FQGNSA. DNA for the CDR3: TGTGCCAGCAGCCAAGATATAGCGGGAAATGAGCAGTTCTTC. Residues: CASSQDIAGNEQFF.

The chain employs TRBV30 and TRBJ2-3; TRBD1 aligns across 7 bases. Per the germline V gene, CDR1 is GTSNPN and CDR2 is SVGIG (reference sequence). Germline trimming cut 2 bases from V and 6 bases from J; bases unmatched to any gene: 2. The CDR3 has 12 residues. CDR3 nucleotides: TGTGCCTGGAGTTCGACAGGGGATACGCAGTATTTT. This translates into CAWSSTGDTQYF.

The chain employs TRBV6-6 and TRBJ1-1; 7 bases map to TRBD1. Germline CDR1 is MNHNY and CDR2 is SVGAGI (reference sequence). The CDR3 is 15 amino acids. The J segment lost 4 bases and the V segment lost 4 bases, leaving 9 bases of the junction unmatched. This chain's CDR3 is CASSSPGTALTEAFF. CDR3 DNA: TGTGCCAGCAGTTCGCCCGGGACAGCCCTCACTGAAGCTTTCTTT.

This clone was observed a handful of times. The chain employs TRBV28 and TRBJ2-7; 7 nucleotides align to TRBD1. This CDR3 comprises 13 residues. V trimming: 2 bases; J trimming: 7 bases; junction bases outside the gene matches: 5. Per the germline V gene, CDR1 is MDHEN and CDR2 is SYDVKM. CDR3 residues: CASSLVTGVEQYF. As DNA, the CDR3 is TGTGCCAGCAGTTTAGTTACAGGGGTGGAGCAGTACTTC.

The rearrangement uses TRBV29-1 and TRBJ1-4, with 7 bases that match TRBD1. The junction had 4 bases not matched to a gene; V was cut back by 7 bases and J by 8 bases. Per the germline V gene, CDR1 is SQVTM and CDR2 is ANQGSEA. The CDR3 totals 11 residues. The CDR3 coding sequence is TGCAGCGCCGAAGGGGGCGAAAAACTGTTTTTT. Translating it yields CSAEGGEKLFF.

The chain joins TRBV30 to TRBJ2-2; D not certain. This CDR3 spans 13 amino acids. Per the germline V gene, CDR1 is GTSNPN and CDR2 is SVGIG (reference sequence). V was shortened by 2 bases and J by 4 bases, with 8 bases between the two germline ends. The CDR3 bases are TGTGCCTGGAGTTCATCAGGCACCGGGGAGCTGTTTTTT. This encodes CAWSSSGTGELFF.

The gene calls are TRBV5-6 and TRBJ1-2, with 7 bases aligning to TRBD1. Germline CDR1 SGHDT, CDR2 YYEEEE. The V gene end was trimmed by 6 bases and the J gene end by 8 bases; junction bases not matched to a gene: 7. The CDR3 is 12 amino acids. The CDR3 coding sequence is TGTGCCAGCACCTCAACAGGGGAAGGCTACACCTTC. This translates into CASTSTGEGYTF.